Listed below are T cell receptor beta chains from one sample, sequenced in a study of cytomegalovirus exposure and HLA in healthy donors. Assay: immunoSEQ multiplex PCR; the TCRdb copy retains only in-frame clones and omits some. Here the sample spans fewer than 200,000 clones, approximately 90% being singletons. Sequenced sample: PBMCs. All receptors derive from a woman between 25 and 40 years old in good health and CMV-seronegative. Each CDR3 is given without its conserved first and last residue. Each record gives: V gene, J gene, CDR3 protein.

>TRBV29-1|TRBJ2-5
SVSTGPWEQY
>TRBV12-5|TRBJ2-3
ASARRGTDTQY
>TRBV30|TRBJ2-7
AWSVSGGAYEQY
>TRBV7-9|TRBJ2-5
ASSSTGSQETQY
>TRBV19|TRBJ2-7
ASTRGRGSYEQY
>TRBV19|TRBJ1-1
ASRDRRNTEAF
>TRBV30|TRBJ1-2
AWTHAGQGSDYGYT
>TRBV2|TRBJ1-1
ASTNPGQGNTEAF
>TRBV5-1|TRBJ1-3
ASSLARGPGNTIY
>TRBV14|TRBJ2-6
ASSFRTGGSGANVLT
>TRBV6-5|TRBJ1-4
ASSYSDSINEKLF
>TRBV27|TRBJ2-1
ASSLSPGGDGEQF
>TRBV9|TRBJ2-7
ASSVGDSPSYEQY
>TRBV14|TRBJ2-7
ASSLTLGGYEQY
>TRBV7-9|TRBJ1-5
ASSLGAAQPQH
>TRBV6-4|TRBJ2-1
ASSDSYRGRFNEQF
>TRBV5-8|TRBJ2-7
ASSSLGEQY
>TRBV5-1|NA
ASSPGTLIYEQY
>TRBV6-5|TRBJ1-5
ASCPRGQNNQPQH
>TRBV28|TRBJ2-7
ASSLPRLGSVAEQY
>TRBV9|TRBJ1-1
ASSRDRGFEAF
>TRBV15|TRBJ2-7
ATSRDRAGGPGEQY
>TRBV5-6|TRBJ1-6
ASSLSLPGSNSPLH
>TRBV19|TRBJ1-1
ASSIVGQPLDTEAF
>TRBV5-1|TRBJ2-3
ASSLAGTRTDTQY
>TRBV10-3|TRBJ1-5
AISPGTGNSNQPQH
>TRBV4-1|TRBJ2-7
ASSQTFDRGGREQY
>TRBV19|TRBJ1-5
ASSLDRGWGNQPQH
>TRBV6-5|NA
ASSRATGELF
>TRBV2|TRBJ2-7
ASRESGNPYEQY
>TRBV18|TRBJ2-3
ASSPIRGSDTQY
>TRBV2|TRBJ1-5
ASMGQGAQPQH
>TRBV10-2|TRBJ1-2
ASKQGNGYGYT
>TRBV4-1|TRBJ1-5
ASSHRTPGGSNQPQH
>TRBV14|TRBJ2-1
ASSQARTFYNEQF
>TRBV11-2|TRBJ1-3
ASSSQAGNTIY
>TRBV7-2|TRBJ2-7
ASSRDRAPGEQY
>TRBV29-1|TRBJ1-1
SVGRTANTEAF
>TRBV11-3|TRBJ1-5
ASSLVPRYKPQH
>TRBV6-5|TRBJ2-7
ASSSRTGTYEQY
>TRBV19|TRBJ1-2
ASGRLNYGYT
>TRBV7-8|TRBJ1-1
ASSSPTGGGTEAF
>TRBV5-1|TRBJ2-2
ASSSLAGGTNTGELF
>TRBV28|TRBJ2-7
ASRKSIAGRYEQY
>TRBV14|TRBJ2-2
ASSQEGGVQTGELF